Below are 32 T cell receptor beta chains sequenced from a single sample in a study of cytomegalovirus exposure and HLA in healthy donors. PCR involved 60 Vbeta and 13 Jbeta primers. Assay used: immunoSEQ multiplex PCR; TCRdb lists only in-frame clones, some missing. The sample shows roughly 150,000 clones, roughly 70% of them seen only once. Sequenced material: PBMCs. All receptors derive from a woman aged 35 to 49 in good health and CMV-seronegative.

The chain has TRBV6-5 and TRBJ1-1; D is ambiguous. CDR1 is MNHEY and CDR2 is SVGAGI in the germline V gene. V shed 0 bases and J shed 2 bases, with 10 bases lying between them. The CDR3 has 15 residues. The CDR3 nucleotides are TGTGCCAGCAGTTACTCGATCCCGGTTAACACTGAAGCTTTCTTT. Residues: CASSYSIPVNTEAFF.

The rearrangement links TRBV11-2 to TRBJ1-1; 9 positions match TRBD1. The CDR3 is 14 amino acids. Germline CDR1 is SGHAT and CDR2 is FQNNGV. The V gene end was trimmed by 0 bases and the J gene end by 10 bases; junction bases not matched to a gene: 6. CDR3 nucleotides: TGTGCCAGCAGCTTAGAGGGACAGGGATTGGGAGCTTTCTTT. Protein product: CASSLEGQGLGAFF.

The chain couples TRBV9 to TRBJ1-2; 7 positions agree with TRBD1. The germline V gene has CDR1 SGDLS and CDR2 YYNGEE. The CDR3 is made up of 15 amino acids. J lost 2 bases, V lost 3 bases, and 7 bases had no gene match. The CDR3 DNA is TGTGCCAGCAGCGGGTCGACAGGGTCAAACTATGGCTACACCTTC. Protein: CASSGSTGSNYGYTF.

J is TRBJ2-2 and V is TRBV5-1; D is perhaps TRBD2 (5 bases). CDR1 and CDR2 (germline): SGHRS, YFSETQ. The V end was cut by 4 bases, the J end by 0 bases, with 19 bases between. The CDR3 spans 18 residues. CDR3 DNA sequence: TGCGCCAGCAGCCTGGGTGTGAGGGTCTTATCGAACACCGGGGAGCTGTTTTTT. Protein: CASSLGVRVLSNTGELFF.

The chain uses TRBV6-5 and TRBJ2-7, with TRBD1 identical over 10 bases. The CDR3 length is 14 residues. Trimming at V came to 4 bases and at J to 6 bases, leaving 6 bases not matched to a gene. Germline V gene data show CDR1 as MNHEY and CDR2 as SVGAGI. CDR3 sequence reads: CASSSGTGVSEQYF. For the CDR3, the DNA is TGTGCCAGCAGTTCAGGGACAGGGGTGAGCGAGCAGTACTTC.

The gene calls are TRBV1 and TRBJ1-2; the D segment call TRBD1 is taken from the table without a DNA check. TRBV1 is reported as a pseudogene. CDR3 length: 16 residues. Here the CDR3 reads CTSSSKDGAGVDGYTF. CDR3 sequence (DNA): TGCACCAGCAGCTCCAAAGATGGGGCAGGGGTAGATGGCTACACCTTC.

The chain is built from TRBV28 and TRBJ2-3; 9 bases match TRBD2. CDR1 and CDR2 (germline): MDHEN, SYDVKM. The junction had 10 bases not matched to a gene; V was cut back by 5 bases and J by 1 base. CDR3 length equals 17 residues. CDR3 bases: TGTGCCAGCAGTCGGAGGGCGGGAGGGCTGGGCACAGATACGCAGTATTTT. This encodes CASSRRAGGLGTDTQYF.

V is TRBV27 and J is TRBJ2-6, with TRBD1 as a possible D gene (5 bases). Deletions cut 3 bases from V and 0 bases from J, with 9 bases between. The germline V gene has CDR1 MNHEY and CDR2 SMNVEV (reference sequence). The CDR3 totals 16 residues. The CDR3 is CASSLLGASGANVLTF. CDR3 nucleotide sequence: TGTGCCAGCAGTTTGTTAGGGGCCTCTGGGGCCAACGTCCTGACTTTC.

The chain combines TRBV27 with TRBJ1-5; 7 bases agree with TRBD1. The CDR3 contains 14 residues. V shed 6 bases, J shed 3 bases, and the junction held 5 bases outside the gene matches. Germline lookup yields CDR1 MNHEY and CDR2 SMNVEV (reference sequence). The CDR3 protein is CASRRGTANQPQHF. DNA for the CDR3: TGTGCCAGCAGGAGAGGGACAGCCAATCAGCCCCAGCATTTT.

This chain connects TRBV7-9 to TRBJ2-3, with TRBD2 matching over 9 bases. CDR1 SEHNR and CDR2 FQNEAQ come from the germline V gene (reference sequence). After removal of 1 base from V and 5 bases from J, the junction contained 7 bases not matched to a gene. The CDR3 contains 16 residues. CDR3 coding DNA: TGTGCCAGCAGCTTAGGGTCCGCGGGAGGGGAAGATACGCAGTATTTT. Protein sequence: CASSLGSAGGEDTQYF.

The chain joins TRBV19 to TRBJ1-2; a possible D gene is TRBD1 (5 bases). The CDR3 loop spans 13 amino acids. The V gene lost 7 bases and the J gene lost 4 bases, with 13 bases spanning the gap. CDR1 LNHDA and CDR2 SQIVND come from the germline V gene (reference sequence). CDR3 in amino acids: CASIGWDSYGYTF. Written as DNA, the CDR3 is TGTGCCAGTATTGGATGGGACTCCTATGGCTACACCTTC. The complete variable domain, with remaining parts taken from reference TRBV19 and TRBJ1-2, reads DGGITQSPKYLFRKEGQNVTLSCEQNLNHDAMYWYRQDPGQGLRLIYYSQIVNDFQKGDIAEGYSVSREKKESFPLTVTSAQKNPTAFYLCASIGWDSYGYTFGSGTRLTVV.

This clone occurred once. The rearrangement uses TRBV18 and TRBJ2-7; 8 positions agree with TRBD2. Germline V CDR1 and CDR2: KGHSH, LQKENI. The CDR3 runs to 15 residues. After removal of 0 bases from V and 1 base from J, the junction contained 2 bases not matched to a gene. CDR3 DNA: TGTGCCAGCTCACCACCGGCTAGCGGGTCCTACGAGCAGTACTTC. Translation: CASSPPASGSYEQYF.

The chain uses TRBV6-5 and TRBJ2-7; 9 bases agree with TRBD1. The V gene end was trimmed by 5 bases and the J gene end by 6 bases; junction bases not matched to a gene: 11. The germline V gene encodes CDR1 MNHEY and CDR2 SVGAGI. CDR3 size: 15 residues. CDR3 nucleotides: TGTGCCAGCAGTACCTCACAGGGGACAGGGCGCGAGCAGTACTTC. Encoded protein: CASSTSQGTGREQYF.

The rearrangement uses TRBV18 and TRBJ1-3; D gene uncertain. Germline V CDR1 and CDR2: KGHSH, LQKENI. This CDR3 has 20 amino acids. The ends were cut back, 0 bases at V and 3 bases at J, with 24 bases in the middle. For the CDR3, the DNA is TGTGCCAGCTCACCACCGGGTCACGAGTATTGGCAGGACTATGGAAACACCATATATTTT. Protein sequence: CASSPPGHEYWQDYGNTIYF.

Only a few counts were recorded for this clone. The chain joins TRBV23-1 to TRBJ1-3; 9 nucleotides align to TRBD1. TRBV23-1 is an ORF, with its function uncertain. V was clipped by 6 bases and J by 3 bases; unmatched bases: 9. The CDR3 extends over 16 amino acids. The CDR3 sequence: CASSQTQGANGNTIYF. CDR3 in DNA: TGCGCCAGCAGCCAAACACAGGGGGCTAATGGAAACACCATATATTTT.

In its sample, this clone was seen a few times. This chain joins TRBV4-2 and TRBJ2-3; 9 bases match TRBD2. Losses at the gene ends were 5 bases for V and 7 bases for J; bases not matched to a gene: 10. Germline V gene data show CDR1 as LGHNA and CDR2 as YNFKEQ. The CDR3 consists of 15 residues. The DNA of the CDR3 is TGTGCCAGCAGCAACGCGGGGGGGCAGGCTAATACGCAGTATTTT. This gives the protein CASSNAGGQANTQYF.

The chain combines TRBV28 with TRBJ1-1; no clear D gene. The V end lost 10 bases, the J end lost 1 base, and 10 bases lay between the germline ends. This CDR3 has 12 residues. Looked up from germline, CDR1 is MDHEN and CDR2 is SYDVKM. The CDR3 bases are TGTGCCACCGAGAGTACGAACACTGAAGCTTTCTTT. Protein product: CATESTNTEAFF. The complete variable domain, with remaining parts taken from reference TRBV28 and TRBJ1-1, reads DVKVTQSSRYLVKRTGEKVFLECVQDMDHENMFWYRQDPGLGLRLIYFSYDVKMKEKGDIPEGYSVSREKKERFSLILESASTNQTSMYLCATESTNTEAFFGQGTRLTVV.

The chain couples TRBV11-3 to TRBJ2-1; tentative D call: TRBD2 (7 bases). V lost 5 bases and J lost 6, with 17 bases in between. Germline-derived CDR1 and CDR2 are SGHNT and YENEEA. There are 15 residues in the CDR3. The CDR3 loop reads CASSDQRGGANEQFF. CDR3 nucleotides: TGTGCCAGCAGCGATCAGAGGGGGGGGGCCAATGAGCAGTTCTTC.

This rearrangement joins TRBV7-9 to TRBJ1-5; TRBD1 might be the D (5 bases). Trimming removed 3 bases from V and 4 bases from J, with 10 bases in between. Germline values: CDR1 SEHNR, CDR2 FQNEAQ (reference sequence). The CDR3 consists of 14 residues. In DNA, the CDR3 is TGTGCCAGCAGCTTCGGGCAGGGTAATCAGCCCCAGCATTTT. It codes for CASSFGQGNQPQHF.

The chain recombines TRBV7-8 with TRBJ1-1; TRBD1 matches 8 bases. V shed 5 bases and J 6 bases; nucleotides not matched to a gene: 11. The length of the CDR3 is 15 residues. Germline V CDR1 and CDR2: SGHVS, FQNEAQ. The CDR3 DNA sequence: TGTGCCAGCAGCCCCCGGGACAGGCCGACGGCTGAAGCTTTCTTT. Its protein is CASSPRDRPTAEAFF.

The gene calls are TRBV19 and TRBJ2-7; D may be TRBD1 (7 bases). The CDR3 spans 16 residues. Germline CDR1 is LNHDA and CDR2 is SQIVND (reference sequence). V lost 6 bases and J lost 0, with 18 bases in between. The CDR3 spells CASSQLAGQSSYEQYF. In nucleotides, the CDR3 is TGTGCCAGTAGCCAGCTGGCGGGACAGAGCTCCTACGAGCAGTACTTC.

In regard to this clone: One junction end disagrees with the germline gene, perhaps due to a read error. This chain connects TRBV18 to TRBJ2-1, with 13 bases matching TRBD2. From germline, CDR1 is KGHSH and CDR2 LQKENI. The CDR3 extends over 16 amino acids. The CDR3 here is CASSPPGLAGHNEQFF. The CDR3 DNA is TGTGCCAGCTCCCCACCGGGACTAGCGGGACACAATGAGCAGTTCTTC.

The rearrangement uses TRBV28 and TRBJ1-6; 7 bases match TRBD1. CDR1 and CDR2 (germline): MDHEN, SYDVKM. V lost 6 bases and J lost 7; bases outside the gene matches: 6. The CDR3 is 14 residues long. The CDR3 coding sequence is TGTGCCAGCAGGACCGGACAGGCAAATTCACCCCTCCACTTT. This gives the protein CASRTGQANSPLHF.

The rearrangement uses TRBV6-5 and TRBJ1-1; the D gene is possibly TRBD1 (5 bases). Trimming left V 0 bases short and J 4 bases short, with 15 bases between. The CDR3 extends over 16 amino acids. The germline gives CDR1 MNHEY, CDR2 SVGAGI. CDR3 protein: CASSYSPGTGGTEAFF. The DNA of the CDR3 is TGTGCCAGCAGTTACTCGCCAGGGACGGGGGGCACTGAAGCTTTCTTT.

This sequence joins TRBV18 and TRBJ1-1, with D uncertain. The CDR3 loop spans 15 amino acids. V shed 0 bases and J shed 6 bases, with 14 bases lying between them. Germline V gene sequence: CDR1 KGHSH, CDR2 LQKENI. CDR3 nucleotides: TGTGCCAGCTCACCACCCGGCCAGTTGGCGGCTGAAGCTTTCTTT. It codes for CASSPPGQLAAEAFF.

The J gene is TRBJ2-7, the V gene TRBV9; TRBD2 aligns across 8 bases. This CDR3 is built from 15 residues. Germline loops: CDR1 SGDLS, CDR2 YYNGEE. After removal of 0 bases from V and 4 bases from J, the junction contained 6 bases not matched to a gene. CDR3: CASSVAGGPTYEQYF. CDR3 nucleotides: TGTGCCAGCAGCGTAGCGGGAGGGCCTACTTACGAGCAGTACTTC.

V gene TRBV5-1 combines with J gene TRBJ2-1, with 9 bases that match TRBD2. V lost 5 bases and J lost 2; bases outside the gene matches: 8. CDR3 size: 16 residues. CDR1 and CDR2 from the germline V gene are SGHRS and YFSETQ. The CDR3 DNA reads TGCGCCAGCAGGGGAGGAGCGGGGGGCCCCTACAATGAGCAGTTCTTC. Translating gives CASRGGAGGPYNEQFF.

J is TRBJ1-2 and V is TRBV28; 8 nucleotides align to TRBD1. The CDR3 consists of 14 residues. Germline V lookup: CDR1 MDHEN, CDR2 SYDVKM. V shed 5 bases and J 4 bases; nucleotides not matched to a gene: 6. The DNA for the CDR3 is TGTGCCAGCAGTATTGGACAGGGAGGCTATGGCTACACCTTC. Protein product: CASSIGQGGYGYTF.

V and J are TRBV10-1 and TRBJ2-1, with 11 positions matching TRBD2. V gave up 6 bases and J gave up 8 bases; unmatched junction bases: 6. There are 14 residues in the CDR3. Germline CDR1 WNHNN, CDR2 SYGVQD (reference sequence). This CDR3 reads CASSPGTSGYEQFF. CDR3 coding DNA: TGCGCCAGCAGCCCCGGGACTAGCGGCTATGAGCAGTTCTTC.

This sequence joins TRBV21-1 and TRBJ2-7; TRBD2, as called in the table, went unchecked against the DNA. TRBV21-1 is an annotated pseudogene. CDR3 size: 14 residues. The DNA for the CDR3 is TGTGCCAGCAGCAAAAATCCCCGTGTCCCCGAGCAGTACTTC. As protein: CASSKNPRVPEQYF.

This clone was picked up a small number of times. V and J are TRBV4-1 and TRBJ2-2; D is ambiguous. The V and J ends lost 4 bases and 1 base respectively, with 10 bases between them. Germline-derived CDR1 and CDR2 are MGHRA and YSYEKL. The CDR3 spans 15 residues. The CDR3 DNA sequence: TGCGCCAGCAGCCGAATACCCAGGAACACCGGGGAGCTGTTTTTT. This translates into CASSRIPRNTGELFF.

The chain carries TRBV7-9 and TRBJ2-5; 13 bases map to TRBD2. The V gene end was trimmed by 7 bases and the J gene end by 9 bases; junction bases not matched to a gene: 14. The germline gives CDR1 SEHNR, CDR2 FQNEAQ (reference sequence). The CDR3 is 16 residues long. The CDR3 nucleotides read TGTGCCAGCATTATCGCCGGGACTAGCGGGACCGGGGCCCAGTACTTC. Translation: CASIIAGTSGTGAQYF.